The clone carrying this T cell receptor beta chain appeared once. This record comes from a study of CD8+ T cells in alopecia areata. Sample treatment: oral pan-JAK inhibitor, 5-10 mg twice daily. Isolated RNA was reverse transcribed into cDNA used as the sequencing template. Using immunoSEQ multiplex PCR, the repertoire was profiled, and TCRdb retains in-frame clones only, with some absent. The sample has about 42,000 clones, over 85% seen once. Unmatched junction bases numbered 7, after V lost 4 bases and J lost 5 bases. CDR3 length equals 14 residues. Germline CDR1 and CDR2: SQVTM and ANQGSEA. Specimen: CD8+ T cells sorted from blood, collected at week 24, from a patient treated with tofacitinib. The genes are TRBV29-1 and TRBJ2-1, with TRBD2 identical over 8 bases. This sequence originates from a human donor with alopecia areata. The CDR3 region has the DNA TGCAGCGTTGCTGGCGGGGGGACTGACAATGAGCAGTTCTTC. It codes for CSVAGGGTDNEQFF.